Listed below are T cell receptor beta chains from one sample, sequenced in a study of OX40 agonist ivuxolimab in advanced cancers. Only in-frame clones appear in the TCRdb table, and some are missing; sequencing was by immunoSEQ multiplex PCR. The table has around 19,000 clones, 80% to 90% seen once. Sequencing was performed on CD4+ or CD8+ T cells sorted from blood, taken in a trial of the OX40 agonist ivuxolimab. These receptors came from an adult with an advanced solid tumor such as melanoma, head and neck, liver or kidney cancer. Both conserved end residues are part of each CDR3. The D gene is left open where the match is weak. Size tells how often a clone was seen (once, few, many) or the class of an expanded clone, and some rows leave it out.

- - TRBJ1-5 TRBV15 TGTGCCACCAGCGGGGGGAATCTTGGTCAGCCCCAGCATTTT CATSGGNLGQPQHF
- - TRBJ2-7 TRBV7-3 TGTGCCAGCAGCTTATCGGGCGGGAACTACGAGCAGTACTTC CASSLSGGNYEQYF
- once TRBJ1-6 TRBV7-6 TGTGCCAGCAATTCCAGGGGTAGGCCCCTCCACTTT CASNSRGRPLHF
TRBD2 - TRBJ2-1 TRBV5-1 TGCGCCAGCAGCTTGGAACTAGCGGCCGCCTACAATGAGCAGTTCTTC CASSLELAAAYNEQFF
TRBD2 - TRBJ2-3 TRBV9 TGTGCCAGCAGCGTAGTAGCGGGTCCCACAGATACGCAGTATTTT CASSVVAGPTDTQYF
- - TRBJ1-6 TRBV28 TGTGCCAGCAGTTTATCAGGCTCCTATAATTCACCCCTCCACTTT CASSLSGSYNSPLHF
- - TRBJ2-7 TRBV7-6 TGTGCCAGCAGCCGCCGGGACGGCTCCTACGAGCAGTACTTC CASSRRDGSYEQYF
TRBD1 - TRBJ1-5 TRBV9 TGTGCCAGCAGCGAAACAGGGGATCCCAATCAGCCCCAGCATTTT CASSETGDPNQPQHF
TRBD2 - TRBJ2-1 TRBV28 TGTGCCAGCAGTGTGCTAGCGGAGCTATACAATGAGCAGTTCTTC CASSVLAELYNEQFF
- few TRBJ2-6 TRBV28 TGTGCCAGCAGGATGCTCAGGGTCGAAAGCTCTGGGGCCAACGTCCTGACTTTC CASRMLRVESSGANVLTF
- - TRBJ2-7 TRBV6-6 TGTGCCAGCAGTTACTCCCAATTATCCGAGCAGTACTTC CASSYSQLSEQYF
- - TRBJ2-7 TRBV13 TGTGCCAGCAGCTTAAGTTTAGCCTCCTACGAGCAGTACTTC CASSLSLASYEQYF
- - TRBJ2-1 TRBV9 TGTGCCAGCAGCGTAGTGGATGAGCAGTTCTTC CASSVVDEQFF
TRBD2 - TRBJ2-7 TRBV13 TGTGCCAGCTCCTCCAGACTAGCTACGAACGAGCAGTACTTC CASSSRLATNEQYF
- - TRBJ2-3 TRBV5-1 TGCGCCAGCAGCTTTAGCGGTTCCACAGATACGCAGTATTTT CASSFSGSTDTQYF
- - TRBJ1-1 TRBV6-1 TGTGCCAGCCCACTAGGGGGGGAGAACACTGAAGCTTTCTTT CASPLGGENTEAFF
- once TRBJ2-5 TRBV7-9 TGTGCCAGCAGCTCGAATGCCAGGGCACGACAAGAGACCCAGTACTTC CASSSNARARQETQYF
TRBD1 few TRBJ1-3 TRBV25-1 TGTGCCAGTCAAAACAGGGGGAGAACCATATATTTT CASQNRGRTIYF
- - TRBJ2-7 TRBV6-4 TGTGCCAGCAGTGAAGGGGCAGGGGATCACTACGAGCAGTACTTC CASSEGAGDHYEQYF
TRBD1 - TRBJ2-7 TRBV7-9 TGTGCCAGCAGCTCCGGACAGGTTGGGGCCTACGAGCAGTACTTC CASSSGQVGAYEQYF
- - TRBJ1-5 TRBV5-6 TGTGCCAGCAGCTTGAGGCGAAGCAATCAGCCCCAGCATTTT CASSLRRSNQPQHF
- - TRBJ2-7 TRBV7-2 TGTGCCAGCAGCTTAGGAGCCGACTACGAGCAGTACTTC CASSLGADYEQYF
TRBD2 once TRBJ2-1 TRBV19 TGTGCCAGTAGTAACCTCGGCGGGAGCTCCTACAATGAGCAGTTCTTC CASSNLGGSSYNEQFF
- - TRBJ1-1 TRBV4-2 TGTGCCAGCAGCCAACCAGGGTGGAGCACTGAAGCTTTCTTT CASSQPGWSTEAFF
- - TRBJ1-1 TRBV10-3 TGTGCCATCAGTGAGGGATTGAACACTGAAGCTTTCTTT CAISEGLNTEAFF
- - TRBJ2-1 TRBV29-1 TGCAGCGTTGATAGGGGTGACTACAATGAGCAGTTCTTC CSVDRGDYNEQFF
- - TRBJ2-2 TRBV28 TGTGCCAGCAGTTTGGTTGGAGGGGAGCTGTTTTTT CASSLVGGELFF
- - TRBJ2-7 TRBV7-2 TGTGCCAGCAGCTTAGCGGGACCCACCTACGAGCAGTACTTC CASSLAGPTYEQYF
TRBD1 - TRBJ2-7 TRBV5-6 TGTGCCAGCATCGGACAGGAAACTTACGAGCAGTACTTC CASIGQETYEQYF
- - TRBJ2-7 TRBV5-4 TGTGCCAGCAGCTTGGCTACGGGGAGTTACGAGCAGTACTTC CASSLATGSYEQYF
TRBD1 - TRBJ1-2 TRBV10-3 TGTGCCAGCAGTTACGCGGGGCAGGGGGCTAACTATGGCTACACCTTC CASSYAGQGANYGYTF
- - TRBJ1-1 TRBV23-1 TGCGCCAGCAGTCAATCCCCCCCTGAAGCTTTCTTT CASSQSPPEAFF
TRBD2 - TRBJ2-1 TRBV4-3 TGCGCCAGCACCCTGATAGTAAGCGGGGTCTACAATGAGCAGTTCTTC CASTLIVSGVYNEQFF
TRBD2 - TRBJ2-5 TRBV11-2 TGTGCCAGCAGCCTAACTAGCGGGGTGGGTGAGACCCAGTACTTC CASSLTSGVGETQYF
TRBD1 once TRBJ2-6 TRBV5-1 TGCGCCAGCAGCTTCGCAACAGGGGGCGCCGGGGCCAACGTCCTGACTTTC CASSFATGGAGANVLTF
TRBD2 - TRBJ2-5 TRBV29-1 TGCAGCGTTGAAGACAGCGGGGAAAAGACCCAGTACTTC CSVEDSGEKTQYF
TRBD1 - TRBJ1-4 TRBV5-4 TGTGCCAGCAGCTTGATCGGGACAGCTGAAAAACTGTTTTTT CASSLIGTAEKLFF
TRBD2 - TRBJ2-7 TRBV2 TGTGCCAGCAGTGAAGACGGCCGGACTAGCGGCTACGAGCAGTACTTC CASSEDGRTSGYEQYF
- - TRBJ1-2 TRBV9 TGTGCCAGCAGCGTAGAGGGGCATGGCTACACCTTC CASSVEGHGYTF
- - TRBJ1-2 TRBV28 TGTGCCAGCAGTCCCCTCCGGGGGACTCAGAACAACTATGGCTACACCTTC CASSPLRGTQNNYGYTF
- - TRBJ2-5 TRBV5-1 TGCGCCAGCAGCTTGGCCAGAGATAAAGGGGTTTCCCAAGAGACCCAGTACTTC CASSLARDKGVSQETQYF
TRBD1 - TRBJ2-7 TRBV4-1 TGCGCCAGCAGCCAAGGCCCGGACAGGGAAACCTACGAGCAGTACTTC CASSQGPDRETYEQYF